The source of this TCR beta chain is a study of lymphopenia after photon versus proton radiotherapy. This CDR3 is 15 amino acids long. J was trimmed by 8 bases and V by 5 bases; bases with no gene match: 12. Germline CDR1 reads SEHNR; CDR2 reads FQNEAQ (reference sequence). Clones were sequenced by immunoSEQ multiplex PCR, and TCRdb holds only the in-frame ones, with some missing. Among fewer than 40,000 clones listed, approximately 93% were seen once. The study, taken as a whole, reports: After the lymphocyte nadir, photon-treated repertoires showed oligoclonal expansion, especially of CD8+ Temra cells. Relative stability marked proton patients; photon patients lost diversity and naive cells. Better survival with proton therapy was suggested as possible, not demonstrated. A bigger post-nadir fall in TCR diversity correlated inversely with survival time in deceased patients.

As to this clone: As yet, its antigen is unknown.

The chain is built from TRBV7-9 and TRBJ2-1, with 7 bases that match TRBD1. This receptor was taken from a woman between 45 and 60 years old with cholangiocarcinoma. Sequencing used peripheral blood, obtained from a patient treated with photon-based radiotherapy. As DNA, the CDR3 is TGTGCCAGCAGCGCTGGACAGGAAAGGCCCGATGAGCAGTTCTTC. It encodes CASSAGQERPDEQFF.